A single T cell receptor beta chain is shown here with its context. The data belong to a study of T cells of healthy individuals. TCRdb used MiXCR to reprocess the 5' RACE reads, holding one entry per CDR3 protein. This table holds approximately 50,000 distinct CDR3 sequences, roughly 14% found once. Trimming took 5 bases from V and 2 from J, leaving 10 bases between them. Per germline, CDR1 SGHAT and CDR2 FQDESV (reference sequence). This CDR3 has 14 residues. The chain employs TRBV11-1 and TRBJ2-1; D ambiguous. The TCR sequence derives from a human donor in good health. The chain's CDR3 is CASSRLGTYNEQFF. The DNA for the CDR3 is TGTGCCAGCAGCCGATTAGGCACCTACAATGAGCAGTTCTTC.